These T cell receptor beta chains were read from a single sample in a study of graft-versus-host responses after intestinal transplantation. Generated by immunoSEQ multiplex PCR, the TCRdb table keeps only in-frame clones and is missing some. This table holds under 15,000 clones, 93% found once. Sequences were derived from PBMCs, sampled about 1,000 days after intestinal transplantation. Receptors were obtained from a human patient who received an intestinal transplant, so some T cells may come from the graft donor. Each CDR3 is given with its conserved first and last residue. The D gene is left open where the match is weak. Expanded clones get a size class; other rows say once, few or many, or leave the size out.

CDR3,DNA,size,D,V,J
CASSLSQSGAYEQYF,TGTGCCAGCAGCTTGAGTCAGAGTGGAGCCTACGAGCAGTACTTC,NA,NA,TRBV5-5,TRBJ2-7
CASSPWDSNQPQHF,TGCGCCAGCAGTCCATGGGATAGCAATCAGCCCCAGCATTTT,NA,NA,TRBV4-1,TRBJ1-5
CASSSPGDYDTQYF,TGTGCCAGCAGCTCCCCCGGGGACTACGATACGCAGTATTTT,NA,TRBD2,TRBV7-8,TRBJ2-3
CSAYADGYTF,TGCAGTGCTTATGCCGATGGCTACACCTTC,NA,NA,TRBV20-1,TRBJ1-2
CASSSRLDGSNEQFF,TGTGCTAGCAGCTCCAGGTTGGACGGATCAAATGAGCAGTTCTTC,NA,NA,TRBV7-7,TRBJ2-1
CASSRGPPDTQYF,TGTGCCAGCAGTCGGGGGCCACCAGATACGCAGTATTTT,NA,NA,TRBV6-4,TRBJ2-3
CAISEERGGAGTGELFF,TGTGCCATCAGTGAGGAGCGCGGGGGCGCAGGTACCGGGGAGCTGTTTTTT,once,NA,TRBV10-3,TRBJ2-2
CSVEAGTPYEQYF,TGCAGCGTTGAGGCGGGGACCCCCTACGAGCAGTACTTC,NA,NA,TRBV29-1,TRBJ2-7
CASSLVGRSNTEAFF,TGCGCCAGCAGCTTGGTGGGCCGATCGAACACTGAAGCTTTCTTT,once,NA,TRBV5-1,TRBJ1-1
CASRPGVNTEAFF,TGTGCCAGCAGGCCAGGGGTCAACACTGAAGCTTTCTTT,NA,NA,TRBV6-5,TRBJ1-1
CASSPGGVGLLETQYF,TGTGCCAGCAGTCCTGGGGGGGTCGGCTTGTTAGAGACCCAGTACTTC,NA,TRBD2,TRBV11-2,TRBJ2-5
CATRASGSQPQHF,TGTGCCACCCGGGCCAGCGGAAGTCAGCCCCAGCATTTT,NA,NA,TRBV19,TRBJ1-5
CASSQDIGGLTDTQYF,TGCGCCAGCAGCCAAGATATCGGGGGACTCACAGATACGCAGTATTTT,NA,NA,TRBV4-1,TRBJ2-3
CASSFRGQGGDGYTF,TGTGCCAGCAGCTTCAGAGGACAGGGTGGAGATGGCTACACCTTC,NA,TRBD1,TRBV7-2,TRBJ1-2
CASSVGGASTDTQYF,TGTGCCAGCAGCGTCGGGGGAGCTAGCACAGATACGCAGTATTTT,NA,NA,TRBV9,TRBJ2-3
CSVAGDLSGNTIYF,TGCAGCGTTGCGGGGGACCTCTCTGGAAACACCATATATTTT,once,NA,TRBV29-1,TRBJ1-3
CASSLRGSGYGYTF,TGTGCCAGCAGCTTGCGGGGGTCTGGCTATGGCTACACCTTC,NA,NA,TRBV7-8,TRBJ1-2
CASSLGGRVEKLFF,TGCGCCAGCAGCTTGGGAGGACGAGTAGAAAAACTGTTTTTT,NA,NA,TRBV5-1,TRBJ1-4
CASRPGGTGGETQYF,TGTGCCAGCAGACCTGGAGGGACAGGGGGAGAGACCCAGTACTTC,NA,TRBD1,TRBV2,TRBJ2-5
CASSDARSGETQYF,TGCGCCAGCAGTGACGCCCGTTCGGGAGAGACCCAGTACTTC,NA,NA,TRBV10-2,TRBJ2-5
CASGYPDGEFYGYTF,TGTGCTAGTGGTTATCCGGACGGTGAATTCTATGGCTACACCTTC,NA,NA,TRBV12-5,TRBJ1-2
CASSLKQDAPSYEQYF,TGTGCCAGCAGCTTAAAACAGGACGCTCCTTCCTACGAGCAGTACTTC,NA,NA,TRBV9,TRBJ2-7
CASSLASLDNSPLHF,TGTGCCAGCAGCTTGGCGAGTCTTGATAATTCACCCCTCCACTTT,NA,NA,TRBV5-4,TRBJ1-6
CAMGGTQYF,TGTGCCATGGGAGGGACCCAGTACTTC,NA,NA,TRBV7-9,TRBJ2-5
CATRSGTQYF,TGTGCCACCCGATCCGGGACGCAGTATTTT,NA,NA,TRBV5-8,TRBJ2-3
CASSTGTSEQFF,TGTGCCAGCAGCACGGGCACTAGCGAGCAGTTCTTC,NA,NA,TRBV7-9,TRBJ2-1
CASSLVVRDYEQYF,TGTGCTAGCAGCTTAGTGGTCCGGGACTACGAGCAGTACTTC,once,NA,TRBV7-3,TRBJ2-7
CASSLGGNYGYTF,TGTGCCAGCAGCTTGGGGGGGAACTATGGCTACACCTTC,NA,NA,TRBV5-4,TRBJ1-2
CATKGPTTKETQYF,TGTGCCACCAAGGGACCGACAACTAAAGAGACCCAGTACTTC,once,NA,TRBV2,TRBJ2-5
CASSPDRGGYSNQPQHF,TGTGCCAGTAGCCCCGACCGGGGGGGTTATAGCAATCAGCCCCAGCATTTT,NA,NA,TRBV19,TRBJ1-5
CASGDRGYYGYTF,TGTGCCAGCGGCGACAGGGGATACTATGGCTACACCTTC,once,TRBD1,TRBV27,TRBJ1-2
CASSSGGPSTNEKLFF,TGTGCCAGCAGCTCCGGGGGACCCTCAACTAATGAAAAACTGTTTTTT,NA,NA,TRBV7-3,TRBJ1-4
CASSSRQVGSAPLHF,TGTGCCAGCTCAAGTCGTCAGGTGGGTTCAGCACCCCTCCACTTT,NA,NA,TRBV18,TRBJ1-6